This section outlines one T cell receptor beta chain sequence together with its context. Its antigen is not identified. This sample is part of a study of cytomegalovirus exposure and HLA in healthy donors. General study findings and limits: Subsequent analysis showed first-cohort TCR clusters tending to co-occur in 120 or so validation repertoires.

Assay: immunoSEQ multiplex PCR; the TCRdb copy retains only in-frame clones and omits some. The table has tens of thousands of clones, about 93% seen once. Among the 110 or so subjects of the validation cohort, separate from the roughly 700-subject first cohort, were the donors. The CDR3 is 13 residues long. CDR1 and CDR2 from the germline V gene are SGHRS and YFSETQ. The V end lost 0 bases, the J end lost 5 bases, and 8 bases lay between the germline ends. The chain carries TRBV5-1 and TRBJ2-5; D not certain. The origin of this receptor is a woman under 30 in good health and CMV-seropositive. Sequenced sample: PBMCs. The CDR3, as DNA: TGCGCCAGCAGCTTGGATGTCGCGGAGACCCAGTACTTC. Protein sequence: CASSLDVAETQYF.